A single sample is the source of the 30 T cell receptor beta chains below, sequenced in a study of multiple sclerosis patients with progressive multifocal leukoencephalopathy. Data came from immunoSEQ multiplex PCR; TCRdb stores just in-frame clones and leaves some out. The sample shows 31,000 or so clones, about 91% of them seen only once. Documented time point: before natalizumab initiation. The sample comprised PBMCs. These receptor sequences come from a human donor with multiple sclerosis.

The genes are TRBV2 and TRBJ1-1; TRBD1 might be the D (6 bases). Germline CDR1 SNHLY, CDR2 FYNNEI. Trimming took off 3 bases at V and 1 base at J, with 15 bases between the two ends. The CDR3 runs 16 residues. The CDR3 nucleotides are TGTGCCAGCAGTGAGTTCCGGGGGCGCGAGAACACTGAAGCTTTCTTT. It encodes CASSEFRGRENTEAFF.

The genes are TRBV19 and TRBJ1-2, with TRBD1 identical over 9 bases. The V and J ends lost 4 bases and 3 bases, in that order; junction bases with no gene match: 15. The CDR3 runs 18 residues. Germline loops: CDR1 LNHDA, CDR2 SQIVND (reference sequence). For the CDR3, the DNA is TGTGCCAGTAGTACACCCGGGACAGGGACACACCTTGACTATGGCTACACCTTC. Translated, it gives CASSTPGTGTHLDYGYTF. The full variable domain, completed using reference TRBV19 and TRBJ1-2, is DGGITQSPKYLFRKEGQNVTLSCEQNLNHDAMYWYRQDPGQGLRLIYYSQIVNDFQKGDIAEGYSVSREKKESFPLTVTSAQKNPTAFYLCASSTPGTGTHLDYGYTFGSGTRLTVV.

Here the CDR3 DNA reads TGTGCCAGCAGCCCCCGGGATCACCGCACAGATACGCAGTATTTT. This translates into CASSPRDHRTDTQYF. The chain recombines TRBV6-6 with TRBJ2-3, with D tentatively TRBD2 (5 bases). This CDR3 is built from 15 residues. Germline V gene sequence: CDR1 MNHNY, CDR2 SVGAGI (reference sequence). The V and J ends lost 6 bases and 1 base respectively, with 14 bases between them.

The chain combines TRBV7-2 with TRBJ1-3, with D perhaps TRBD1 (5 bases). The CDR3 sequence is 17 residues long. Germline assignment: CDR1 SGHTA and CDR2 FQGNSA. Trimming left V 3 bases short and J 4 bases short, with 19 bases between. This CDR3 is CASSLLVPGSRGNTIYF. CDR3 nucleotide sequence: TGTGCCAGCAGCTTGCTTGTTCCAGGGAGTCGAGGAAACACCATATATTTT.

The V and J genes are TRBV2 and TRBJ1-6, with TRBD1 as a possible D gene (6 bases). The CDR3 is 14 residues long. V gave up 5 bases and J gave up 9 bases, with 14 bases separating them. Germline lookup yields CDR1 SNHLY and CDR2 FYNNEI. CDR3 bases: TGTGCCAGCAGTCCGGACAGTACCCCTTCACCCCTCCACTTT. Translated, it gives CASSPDSTPSPLHF.

This chain joins TRBV18 and TRBJ1-2, with D perhaps matching TRBD1 (6 bases). V gave up 1 base and J gave up 2 bases, with 14 bases separating them. The CDR3 has 16 residues. Germline V CDR1 and CDR2: KGHSH, LQKENI. The DNA for the CDR3 is TGTGCCAGCTCACCACTTAGGGGGAATGGCAACTATGGCTACACCTTC. Its translation: CASSPLRGNGNYGYTF.

The CDR3 loop is CASSLGTSLVRQYF. The CDR3 DNA follows: TGTGCCAGCAGTTTAGGAACATCGTTGGTACGGCAGTACTTC. J is TRBJ2-7 and V is TRBV27; no clear D. The CDR3 consists of 14 residues. V gave up 2 bases and J gave up 9 bases, with 17 bases separating them. The germline CDR1 and CDR2 sequences are MNHEY and SMNVEV (reference sequence).

This chain links TRBV4-1 with TRBJ2-7; D unresolved. The CDR3 loop spans 14 amino acids. The V and J ends lost 1 base and 0 bases respectively, with 7 bases between them. CDR1 and CDR2 from the germline V gene are MGHRA and YSYEKL. The CDR3: CASSQGGTSYEQYF. Written as DNA, the CDR3 is TGCGCCAGCAGCCAAGGAGGAACCTCCTACGAGCAGTACTTC.

This rearrangement joins TRBV7-8 to TRBJ2-1; 9 bases are shared with TRBD1. CDR1 SGHVS and CDR2 FQNEAQ come from the germline V gene. This CDR3 has 16 amino acids. J gave up 7 bases and V 2 bases, and 9 bases lay outside the gene matches. The DNA of the CDR3 is TGTGCCAGCAGCTTATTTAGGACAGGGGTGGAAAATGAGCAGTTCTTC. As protein: CASSLFRTGVENEQFF. The whole variable domain, remainder taken from reference TRBV7-8 and TRBJ2-1, is GAGVSQSPRYKVAKRGQDVALRCDPISGHVSLFWYQQALGQGPEFLTYFQNEAQLDKSGLPSDRFFAERPEGSVSTLKIQRTQQEDSAVYLCASSLFRTGVENEQFFGPGTRLTVL.

The chain employs TRBV9 and TRBJ1-4, with unresolved D. The CDR3 is 14 amino acids. Trimming took 4 bases from V and 0 from J, leaving 7 bases between them. The germline V gene encodes CDR1 SGDLS and CDR2 YYNGEE. The CDR3 nucleotides are TGTGCCAGCAGCTCAGATGCAACTAATGAAAAACTGTTTTTT. It encodes CASSSDATNEKLFF.

This chain connects TRBV19 to TRBJ1-5; perhaps TRBD1 as D (6 bases). This CDR3 has 15 residues. V was shortened by 3 bases and J by 4 bases, with 13 bases between the two germline ends. The V gene's germline CDR1 is LNHDA and CDR2 SQIVND (reference sequence). The CDR3: CASSMDTGRNQPQHF. In DNA form, the CDR3 reads TGTGCCAGTAGTATGGATACAGGGAGGAATCAGCCCCAGCATTTT.

The rearrangement links TRBV7-8 to TRBJ2-1, with 10 bases identical to TRBD2. V lost 6 bases, J lost 4 bases, and 6 bases stayed unmatched. Germline CDR1 and CDR2: SGHVS and FQNEAQ. The CDR3 has 15 amino acids. The CDR3 loop is CASSPTSGTYNEQFF. The CDR3 DNA is TGTGCCAGCAGTCCAACTAGCGGGACTTACAATGAGCAGTTCTTC.

The chain employs TRBV9 and TRBJ2-5, with D unclear. The DNA matches TRBJ2-7 better at its end, which makes the J call doubtful. The CDR3 is 14 amino acids. Germline CDR1 SGDLS, CDR2 YYNGEE. The CDR3 DNA follows: TGTGCCAGCAGCGTGTCCGGGCTGTCCCCCGAGCAGTACTTC. This translates into CASSVSGLSPEQYF.

This clone was observed a single time. The chain couples TRBV15 to TRBJ2-4; D might be TRBD2 (6 bases). Germline V gene data show CDR1 as LNHNV and CDR2 as YYDKDF (reference sequence). V was cut by 0 bases and J by 1 base, with 7 bases left in between. The CDR3 has 15 residues. In DNA, the CDR3 is TGTGCCACCAGCAGAGATGGGGGGGCCAAAAACATTCAGTACTTC. Protein sequence: CATSRDGGAKNIQYF.

The rearrangement joins TRBV27 to TRBJ1-5, with 7 bases aligning to TRBD1. Looked up from germline, CDR1 is MNHEY and CDR2 is SMNVEV (reference sequence). Trimming cost V 6 bases and J 7 bases; bases outside gene matches: 9. This CDR3 is built from 14 residues. The CDR3: CASSPQGEYQPQHF. CDR3 nucleotides: TGTGCCAGCAGCCCTCAGGGGGAATACCAGCCCCAGCATTTT.

The CDR3 region has the DNA TGTGCCAGCACTCGTACGGGACCTCAACTCTCCTACAATGAGCAGTTCTTC. It specifies CASTRTGPQLSYNEQFF. The chain has TRBV2 and TRBJ2-1; D assignment may be TRBD1 or TRBD2 (5 bases each). The germline V gene encodes CDR1 SNHLY and CDR2 FYNNEI. CDR3 length equals 17 residues. Trimming took off 7 bases at V and 0 bases at J, with 19 bases between the two ends.

This clone appeared a single time. This rearrangement joins TRBV28 to TRBJ1-2; possible D gene TRBD1, 5 bases. Germline CDR1 and CDR2: MDHEN and SYDVKM. The CDR3 sequence is 14 residues long. V gave up 11 bases and J gave up 4 bases, with 20 bases separating them. The CDR3: CAAKSQGSSYGYTF. The CDR3 bases are TGTGCCGCCAAATCCCAGGGATCTTCCTATGGCTACACCTTC.

CDR3 in DNA: TGTGCCAGCAGCCTCAGGGGGGATACTGAAGCTTTCTTT. It is translated as CASSLRGDTEAFF. The chain links TRBV7-9 to TRBJ1-1; TRBD1 matches at 7 bases. The junction had 5 bases not matched to a gene; V was cut back by 5 bases and J by 5 bases. This CDR3 is 13 amino acids long. From germline, CDR1 is SEHNR and CDR2 FQNEAQ (reference sequence).

The table lists this clone with a few counts. The chain combines TRBV5-4 with TRBJ2-3; a weak D match, TRBD2 (5 bases). With 4 bases removed from V and 0 bases from J, the gap between germline ends came to 12 bases. There are 15 residues in the CDR3. Germline V CDR1 and CDR2: SGHNT, YYREEE (reference sequence). The chain's CDR3 is CASSGGRVSTDTQYF. DNA for the CDR3: TGTGCCAGCAGCGGAGGACGGGTCAGCACAGATACGCAGTATTTT.

V and J are TRBV14 and TRBJ2-5; D is perhaps TRBD1 (5 bases). This CDR3 region has 13 residues. Germline V gene sequence: CDR1 SGHDN, CDR2 FVKESK. V lost 4 bases and J 7 bases, leaving 13 bases between the germline ends. Here the CDR3 DNA reads TGTGCCAGCAGCCTGTTTACCCAGGGGACCCAGTACTTC. As protein: CASSLFTQGTQYF. Using reference TRBV14 and TRBJ2-5 for the parts outside the CDR3, the full variable domain is EAGVTQFPSHSVIEKGQTVTLRCDPISGHDNLYWYRRVMGKEIKFLLHFVKESKQDESGMPNNRFLAERTGGTYSTLKVQPAELEDSGVYFCASSLFTQGTQYFGPGTRLLVL.

The V call is TRBV19, the J call TRBJ1-1; 12 nucleotides agree with TRBD1. The V gene end was trimmed by 7 bases and the J gene end by 4 bases; junction bases not matched to a gene: 7. In germline, CDR1 is LNHDA, CDR2 SQIVND (reference sequence). The CDR3 contains 15 residues. The chain's CDR3 is CASTPGQGAGTEAFF. As DNA, the CDR3 is TGTGCCAGTACTCCGGGACAGGGGGCGGGCACTGAAGCTTTCTTT.

The chain combines TRBV6-1 with TRBJ2-3, with TRBD2 matching 12 bases. Germline CDR1 and CDR2: MNHNS and SASEGT. V lost 2 bases, J lost 2 bases, and 20 bases stayed unmatched. The CDR3 totals 22 residues. The CDR3, as DNA: TGTGCCAGCAGTGAAATGGTCCGGGAGAAGTACTCTAGCGGGAGGGACACAGATACGCAGTATTTT. Its protein is CASSEMVREKYSSGRDTDTQYF.

This clone was recorded only once. V and J are TRBV19 and TRBJ2-1; D ambiguous. This CDR3 has 14 amino acids. Germline CDR1 LNHDA, CDR2 SQIVND (reference sequence). Trimming took 3 bases from V and 4 from J, leaving 10 bases between them. The CDR3 here is CASSMGAAYNEQFF. CDR3 bases: TGTGCCAGTAGTATGGGCGCAGCGTACAATGAGCAGTTCTTC.

The genes are TRBV30 and TRBJ2-1; 7 nucleotides agree with TRBD2. After removal of 5 bases from V and 7 bases from J, the junction contained 11 bases not matched to a gene. The CDR3 covers 14 residues. Germline values: CDR1 GTSNPN, CDR2 SVGIG (reference sequence). CDR3 loop: CAWAEGRAVNEQFF. In DNA, the CDR3 is TGTGCCTGGGCAGAGGGGAGGGCCGTGAATGAGCAGTTCTTC.

A single count supports this clone. V usage is TRBV5-1 and J usage is TRBJ1-4; a possible D gene is TRBD1 (5 bases). The germline V gene has CDR1 SGHRS and CDR2 YFSETQ. CDR3 length: 14 amino acids. The V end lost 3 bases, the J end lost 2 bases, and 8 bases lay between the germline ends. CDR3: CASSYPGTNEKLFF. The CDR3 DNA reads TGCGCCAGCAGCTATCCAGGGACTAATGAAAAACTGTTTTTT.

The chain couples TRBV7-9 to TRBJ2-2; unclear D gene. Germline CDR1 is SEHNR and CDR2 is FQNEAQ (reference sequence). The V end lost 5 bases, the J end lost 2 bases, and 6 bases lay between the germline ends. The CDR3 totals 13 residues. CDR3 sequence: CASSTSNTGELFF. The DNA of the CDR3 is TGTGCCAGCAGCACCTCCAACACCGGGGAGCTGTTTTTT.

This clone was seen once. The chain combines TRBV29-1 with TRBJ1-2, with a weak D call TRBD1 (5 bases). Germline loops: CDR1 SQVTM, CDR2 ANQGSEA. The CDR3 is 12 amino acids. V was cut by 6 bases and J by 8 bases, with 16 bases left in between. CDR3 DNA sequence: TGCAGCGTCACCTTCGGGGCTGAGGGCTACACCTTC. It is translated as CSVTFGAEGYTF.

The gene calls are TRBV19 and TRBJ2-6; D gene uncertain. Germline V gives CDR1 LNHDA, CDR2 SQIVND (reference sequence). The V and J ends lost 5 bases and 9 bases respectively, with 8 bases between them. CDR3 length equals 12 residues. The CDR3, as DNA: TGTGCCAGTAGTGAAGCCCTCAACGTCCTGACTTTC. It specifies CASSEALNVLTF.

The V gene is TRBV7-6, the J gene TRBJ1-5; the D is unclear. Trimming took off 2 bases at V and 5 bases at J, with 13 bases between the two ends. CDR1 and CDR2 from the germline V gene are SGHVS and FNYEAQ. This CDR3 comprises 15 residues. The CDR3 DNA reads TGTGCCAGCAGCTTATACTTCGGGTCGGATCAGCCCCAGCATTTT. Translated: CASSLYFGSDQPQHF. Based on the CDR3 plus reference TRBV7-6 and TRBJ1-5, the full variable domain is GAGVSQSPRYKVTKRGQDVALRCDPISGHVSLYWYRQALGQGPEFLTYFNYEAQQDKSGLPNDRFSAERPEGSISTLTIQRTEQRDSAMYRCASSLYFGSDQPQHFGDGTRLSIL.

This chain uses TRBV28 with TRBJ2-7; tentative D call: TRBD1 (6 bases). In germline, CDR1 is MDHEN, CDR2 SYDVKM. The CDR3 sequence is 14 residues long. The germline V and J ends were trimmed by 2 bases and 2 bases, with 10 bases remaining between them. Here the CDR3 DNA reads TGTGCCAGCAGTTTAGGACAGTTCCCCTACGAGCAGTACTTC. It codes for CASSLGQFPYEQYF.